The present T cell receptor beta chain was sequenced within a study of cytomegalovirus exposure and HLA in healthy donors (dated by TCRdb to 2015 to 2018). For context, the study as a whole: An earlier analysis of approximately 600 of the donors reported about 250 Gb of sequence data and around 110 million unique TCR beta sequences from 150 million to 200 million T cells. Roughly 300 gigabases of sequencing data and 70 million to 95 million unique TCR sequences made up an early release that covered fewer than 650 HLA-typed donors. Of the roughly 400 genotyped donors, about 84% fell in the genetic ancestry cluster associated with self-reported Caucasian donors. The study aimed to test whether cataloging public T cell receptors could reveal signatures of past pathogen exposure. The study used immunosequencing to profile the T cell repertoires of more than 650 subjects and linked those repertoires to cytomegalovirus serostatus. A separate validation cohort of roughly 130 different subjects was used in addition to the 666-subject first cohort. To predict cytomegalovirus infection status, the study brought together high-throughput TCR immunosequencing, statistical association of individual TCRs with disease status, and machine learning. A later analysis re-examined previously published TCR beta repertoires from hundreds of donors and added high-resolution HLA genotyping to investigate patterns of TCR occurrence. Rather than using new phenotypic data, the later analysis identified candidate immune exposures from TCR beta sequences and from how often those sequences occurred across donors. In an earlier analysis of over 550 of the donors, high-throughput TCR beta sequencing was used to judge whether each TCR beta V gene segment behaved as functional or pseudogenic. Alongside the repertoire data, information on donor age, sex, ethnicity and CMV serostatus was compiled. A later genetic analysis used genome-wide SNP genotypes for about three fifths of the roughly 700 donors, treating that subset as a discovery cohort. All discovery cohort repertoires had been generated on a single sequencing platform. Both class I and class II loci were covered by HLA typing, at four-digit resolution. Typing coverage differed by locus: A, B, C, DRB1 and DQB1 were typed in about 620-630 donors, DQA1 in approximately 520, DPA1 in 600 to 610, and DPB1 in roughly 470. Four to six DR-DQ haplotypes were handled as single units for association and clustering, since linkage in the cohort was strong. On average, around 200,000 unique TCR beta nucleotide sequences were sequenced per donor among some 430 genotyped donors of the cohort, with roughly 18% of those sequences being non-productive. Summary of the overall study and its limitations: Assigning TCR associations to individual alleles was difficult when HLA alleles, especially DR and DQ, strongly co-occurred. In a later analysis, around 15,000 TCR beta sequences were associated with specific HLA alleles at a false discovery rate of 0.05. The earlier analysis of some 540 of the donors excluded some 16 rarely observed V segments, including chromosome 9 orphons, because counts were too low. A later genetic analysis associated a missense DCLRE1C variant with V-gene and J-gene trimming of TCR beta chains, and an independent cohort replicated the association. In a later genetic analysis, fewer N-insertions in productive TCRs were reported among donors in an Asian-associated ancestry cluster than the roughly 700-donor mean. In a later analysis, TCR association rates were found to vary across HLA loci, with the most associated TCRs seen for DRB1 alleles and the fewest for HLA-C alleles. In a later analysis, several top co-occurrence clusters were reported to appear linked to parvovirus B19, influenza, CMV and Epstein-Barr virus. A further reported finding was that TCR beta sequences accurately predicted the HLA-A and HLA-B alleles for most subjects in the first cohort. Because some donors lacked HLA typing at each locus, the association tests relied only on the typed subset. Cytomegalovirus status was reported to be diagnosed by the classifier with high specificity and sensitivity in both the original and validation cohorts. Broadly in line with IMGT annotations, most TCR beta V segments showed up in productive rearrangements about 87% or about 30% of the time in an earlier analysis of several hundred of the donors. Linkage disequilibrium might explain the correlated functional status among segregating V segments, but an unknown experimental factor could not be ruled out. The authors suggested that the approach could potentially be extended to other disease states and immunological phenotypes. Immune exposure information for the cohort was limited to CMV serostatus. In vitro tests confirmed that a few of the cytomegalovirus-associated TCR beta chains recognize cytomegalovirus antigens. Across donors, most TCR sequences were observed very rarely, whereas some public TCRs were present in many individuals. The study gave a list of about 170 TCR beta chains associated with cytomegalovirus. Only TCR beta chains were sequenced in this cohort, and the absence of alpha or paired-chain data limited detectable features. Roughly uniform sequencing depth across donors was assumed in presence/absence analyses, although this assumption may not hold. The sequencing pipeline was judged likely to have produced a cluster of highly shared sequence variants as a technical artifact. Compared with equally common non-associated chains, HLA-associated TCR beta chains in a later analysis were more clonally expanded and had lower generation probabilities. A later analysis found that most CMV-associated TCR beta chains appeared HLA-restricted, with HLA associations seemingly driven largely by CMV exposure.

This clone has a handful of counts. The antigen it binds to is not known. No much larger clonotype is one base removed from it; base qualities were not supplied. The cohort comprised more than 550 healthy bone marrow donors. At the time of sampling, every cohort member was nominally healthy, though immune exposures that went unrecorded were likely present. The donor was CMV seronegative and belonged to the group of 352 seronegative cohort members. Each donor provided a peripheral blood sample, and peripheral blood mononuclear cells were used for TCR beta sequencing. The Qiagen DNeasy Blood Extraction Kit was used to extract genomic DNA from the blood cell samples. To prepare the library, the immunoSEQ multiplex PCR assay was applied. A mixture of 60 forward primers for TCR Vbeta segments and 13 reverse primers for TCR Jbeta segments was used in the multiplex PCR. The CDR3 region of rearranged TCR beta genes was amplified from genomic DNA with a multiplex PCR assay. The amplified TCR beta libraries were sequenced on the Illumina HiSeq System as 87-base-pair reads. The original pipeline was this. In a later analysis, 70 million to 95 million unique TCR beta chains were counted across the approximately 670 repertoires, and roughly 11 million of these chains were shared by at least two donors. Raw reads were error-corrected and collapsed into unique sequences with a nearest-neighbor algorithm that merged closely related sequences to remove PCR and sequencing errors. To assign V, D and J gene segments, CDR3 sequences were aligned to IMGT reference sequences. For a sequence to be retained, a match of at least six nucleotides was required to both a V gene segment and a J gene segment. Rearrangements were classified as productive when the CDR3 lacked stop codons and remained in frame with V and J, and all other rearrangements were classified as non-productive. CDR3 was defined according to IMGT convention as the region running from the second conserved V-encoded cysteine to the conserved J-encoded phenylalanine. The earlier analysis of some 550 of the donors excluded any sequence lacking an unambiguous match to a single V gene segment. In an earlier analysis of about 590 of the donors, a V segment was called functional when productive rearrangements were above 56.7%, and segregating when the standard deviation between donors exceeded 5%. A statistical classification framework was built to diagnose cytomegalovirus status from the catalog of TCR beta chain sequences. A later analysis assigned V and J genes by comparing TCR nucleotide sequences with IMGT/GENE-DB human TR gene sequences. In a later analysis, CDR3 sequences and most-parsimonious VDJ recombination scenarios were assigned using the TCRdist pipeline. In a later analysis, each TCR beta chain was defined by its CDR3 amino acid sequence together with its V-gene family, and reads without a unique V-gene family were excluded. As a way to deal with suspected cross-contamination and a sequencing artifact, a later analysis dropped hundreds of nucleotide sequences that were highly shared and had low generation probability. In a later analysis, a clonal expansion index was calculated for each public chain from normalized within-repertoire ranks of inferred template counts. In a later analysis, generation probabilities were computed with a VDJ recombination model fitted to out-of-frame rearrangements, and the resulting probabilities were checked against IGoR. In a later analysis, TCR-TCR, TCR-HLA and TCR-CMV co-occurrence was scored with hypergeometric tests, and a repertoire-size bias correction was applied to TCR pairs. A later analysis estimated false discovery rates by permuting HLA or CMV assignments 20 times. In a later analysis, co-occurring TCRs were grouped using DBSCAN, and TCRdist sequence similarity was added for clustering within HLA-allele-positive subsets. Repertoires with fewer than 30,000 or more than 120,000 public chains, plus five repertoires with anomalous nucleotide sharing, were excluded from co-occurrence clustering. TCRdb mirrors the immuneACCESS table, restricted to in-frame sequences. Some clones are absent from its copies; in checked studies, under half trace to an unresolved V gene, and the reason for the others is unknown. V and J calls and clone size follow that table, whereas D and trimming were derived from the DNA. The sample profile shows roughly 90,000 clones; more than 75% of them were found once. In total, the top ten clones hold under 2.5% of the sample.

Sequencing input: PBMCs. This receptor was obtained from a man younger than 30 in good health and CMV-seronegative.

The bases are TGCGCCAGCAGCGGAGGGACTAGCGGGGAAGAGACCCAGTACTTC. This sequence encodes CASSGGTSGEETQYF. The chain was built from TRBV5-1 and TRBJ2-5, and 13 junctional nucleotides match TRBD2. V is pruned by 4 bases and J by 3 bases, leaving 3 bases of the junction without a gene match. CDR1 and CDR2 were assigned from the germline V gene as SGHRS and YFSETQ. The CDR3 runs 15 amino acids, cysteine and phenylalanine included. Here the CDR3 DNA is all that survives: 45 bases in frame from base 1.